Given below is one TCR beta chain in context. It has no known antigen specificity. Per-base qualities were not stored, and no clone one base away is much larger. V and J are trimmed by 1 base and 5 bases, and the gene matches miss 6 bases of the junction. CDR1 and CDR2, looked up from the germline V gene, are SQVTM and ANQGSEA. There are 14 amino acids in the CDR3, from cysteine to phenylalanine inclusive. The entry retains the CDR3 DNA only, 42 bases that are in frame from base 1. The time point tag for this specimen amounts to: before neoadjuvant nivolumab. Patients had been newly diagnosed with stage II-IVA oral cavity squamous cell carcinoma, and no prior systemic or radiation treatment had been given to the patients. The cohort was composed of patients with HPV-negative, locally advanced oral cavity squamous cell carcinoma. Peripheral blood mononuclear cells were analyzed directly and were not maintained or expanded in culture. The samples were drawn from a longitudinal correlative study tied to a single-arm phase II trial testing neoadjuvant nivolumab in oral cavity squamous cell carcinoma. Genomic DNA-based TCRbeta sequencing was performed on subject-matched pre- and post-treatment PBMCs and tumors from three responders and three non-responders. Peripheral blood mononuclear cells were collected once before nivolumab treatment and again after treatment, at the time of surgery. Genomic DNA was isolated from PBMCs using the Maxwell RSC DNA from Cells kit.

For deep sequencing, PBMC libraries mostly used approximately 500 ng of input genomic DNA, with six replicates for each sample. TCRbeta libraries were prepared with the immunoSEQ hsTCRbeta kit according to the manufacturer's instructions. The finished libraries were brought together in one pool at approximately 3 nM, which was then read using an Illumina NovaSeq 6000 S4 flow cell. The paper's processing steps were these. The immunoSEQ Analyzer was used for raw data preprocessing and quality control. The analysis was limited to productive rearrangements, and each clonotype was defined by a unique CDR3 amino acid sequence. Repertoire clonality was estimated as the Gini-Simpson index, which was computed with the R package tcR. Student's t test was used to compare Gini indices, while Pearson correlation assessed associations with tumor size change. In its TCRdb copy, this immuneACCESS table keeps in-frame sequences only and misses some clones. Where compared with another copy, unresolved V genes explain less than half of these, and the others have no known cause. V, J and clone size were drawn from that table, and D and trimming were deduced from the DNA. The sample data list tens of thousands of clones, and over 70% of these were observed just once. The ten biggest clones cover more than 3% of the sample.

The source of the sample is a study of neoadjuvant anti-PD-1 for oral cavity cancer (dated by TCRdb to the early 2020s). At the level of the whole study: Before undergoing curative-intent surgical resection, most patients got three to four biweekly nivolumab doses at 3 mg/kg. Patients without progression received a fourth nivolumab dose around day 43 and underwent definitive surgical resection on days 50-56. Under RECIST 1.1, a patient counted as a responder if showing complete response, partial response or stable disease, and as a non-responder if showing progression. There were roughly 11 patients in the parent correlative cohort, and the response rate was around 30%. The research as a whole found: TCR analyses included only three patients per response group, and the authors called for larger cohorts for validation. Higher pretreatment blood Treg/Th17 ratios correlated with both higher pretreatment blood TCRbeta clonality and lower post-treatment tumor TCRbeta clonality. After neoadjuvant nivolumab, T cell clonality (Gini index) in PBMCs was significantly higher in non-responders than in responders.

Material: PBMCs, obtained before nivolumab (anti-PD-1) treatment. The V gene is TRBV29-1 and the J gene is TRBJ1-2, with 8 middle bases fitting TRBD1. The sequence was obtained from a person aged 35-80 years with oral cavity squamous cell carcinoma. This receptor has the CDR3 CSVEGGQAWYGYTF. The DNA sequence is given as TGCAGCGTTGAAGGGGGACAGGCCTGGTATGGCTACACCTTC. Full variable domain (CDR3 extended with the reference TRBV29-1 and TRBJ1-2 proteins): SAVISQKPSRDICQRGTSLTIQCQVDSQVTMMFWYRQQPGQSLTLIATANQGSEATYESGFVIDKFPISRPNLTFSTLTVSNMSPEDSSIYLCSVEGGQAWYGYTFGSGTRLTVV.